These T cell receptor beta chains were read from a single sample in a study of shared clonotypes between healthy human individuals. Method: immunoSEQ multiplex PCR; TCRdb's copy keeps in-frame clones and lacks some. The repertoire holds around 980,000 clones, with 75% to 85% as singletons. Sequencing input: memory CD4+ T cells from PBMCs. These receptors were obtained from a man aged 18 to 29 in good health. Some clones in this sample may be carry-over from other donors' samples. Both conserved end residues are part of each CDR3. Fields, in order: CDR3 protein, CDR3 DNA, clone size, V gene, J gene, D gene. A D gene is named only where the DNA matches it firmly. Clone size appears in some rows only: once, few, many, or a class for an expanded clone.

CASSLGQGADTQYF	TGTGCCAGCAGTTTAGGACAGGGGGCAGATACGCAGTATTTT	once	TRBV28	TRBJ2-3	TRBD1
CASSTARWEQYF	TGTGCCAGCAGTACGGCCCGGTGGGAGCAGTACTTC	few	TRBV28	TRBJ2-7	-
CASSPGQGTDTQYF	TGTGCCAGCAGCCCTGGACAGGGGACAGATACGCAGTATTTT	-	TRBV6-6	TRBJ2-3	TRBD1
CASSRQGAGNYGYTF	TGTGCCAGCAGTCGACAGGGGGCGGGTAACTATGGCTACACCTTC	-	TRBV2	TRBJ1-2	TRBD1
CATELGREQYF	TGTGCCACCGAGCTTGGCCGAGAGCAGTACTTC	many	TRBV5-4	TRBJ2-7	-
CASSPTGLNQPQHF	TGTGCCAGCTCCCCTACCGGGCTAAATCAGCCCCAGCATTTT	few	TRBV18	TRBJ1-5	-
CASSWPPRETQYF	TGTGCCAGCAGTTGGCCCCCTCGGGAGACCCAGTACTTC	-	TRBV6-5	TRBJ2-5	-
CSVEGTSGANEQFF	TGCAGCGTTGAAGGGACTAGCGGGGCCAATGAGCAGTTCTTC	few	TRBV29-1	TRBJ2-1	TRBD2
CASSYGTQEETQYF	TGCGCCAGCAGCTACGGGACTCAAGAAGAGACCCAGTACTTC	-	TRBV5-1	TRBJ2-5	-
CASSLGDAATGELFF	TGCGCCAGCAGCTTGGGCGACGCTGCCACCGGGGAGCTGTTTTTT	-	TRBV5-1	TRBJ2-2	-
CASSLALGLADTYEQYF	TGCGCCAGCAGCTTGGCCCTCGGACTAGCGGATACCTACGAGCAGTACTTC	-	TRBV5-1	TRBJ2-7	TRBD2
CASGSPGTSGRVAGELFF	TGTGCTAGTGGTTCCCCCGGGACTAGCGGGAGGGTCGCCGGGGAGCTGTTTTTT	-	TRBV12-5	TRBJ2-2	TRBD2
CASSSAAAAGTQYF	TGTGCCAGCTCCTCAGCGGCGGCGGCAGGTACGCAGTATTTT	once	TRBV9	TRBJ2-3	-
CASHLLYEGDGEQFF	TGTGCCAGTCACCTCCTATATGAGGGGGATGGTGAGCAGTTCTTC	-	TRBV6-5	TRBJ2-1	-
CASSSRETTTAAFF	TGTGCCAGCAGCTCAAGGGAAACCACGACGGCAGCTTTCTTT	-	TRBV7-8	TRBJ1-1	-
CASSQAADGTWETQYF	TGTGCCAGCAGCCAAGCCGCGGACGGCACCTGGGAGACCCAGTACTTC	once	TRBV4-2	TRBJ2-5	-
CASSSGQGNTGELFF	TGTGCCAGCAGTTCAGGACAGGGGAACACCGGGGAGCTGTTTTTT	-	TRBV5-4	TRBJ2-2	TRBD1
CASSAYRLSGANVLTF	TGTGCCAGCAGCGCTTACCGGCTCTCTGGGGCCAACGTCCTGACTTTC	-	TRBV9	TRBJ2-6	-
CASSLGEVREETQYF	TGCGCCAGCAGCTTGGGGGAGGTGAGGGAAGAGACCCAGTACTTC	once	TRBV5-1	TRBJ2-5	-
CAIRASGGTDTQYF	TGTGCCATTCGGGCTTCGGGGGGCACAGATACGCAGTATTTT	-	TRBV10-3	TRBJ2-3	-
CASSIGLLAGPGGNEQFF	TGCGCCAGCAGCATTGGCCTACTAGCGGGACCCGGGGGCAATGAGCAGTTCTTC	-	TRBV5-1	TRBJ2-1	TRBD2
CASSYSMSGGNTIYF	TGTGCCAGCAGTTACTCGATGTCTGGGGGAAACACCATATATTTT	-	TRBV6-5	TRBJ1-3	-
CASSRDPRDGEQFF	TGTGCCAGCAGTCGGGACCCTCGGGACGGAGAGCAGTTCTTC	-	TRBV6-4	TRBJ2-1	-
CASSLSGQGRNEQYF	TGTGCCAGCAGCTTGTCGGGACAGGGCAGGAACGAGCAGTACTTC	-	TRBV13	TRBJ2-7	TRBD1
CASRLLKGPRNEQFF	TGTGCCAGCAGACTACTCAAGGGGCCTAGGAATGAGCAGTTCTTC	-	TRBV11-2	TRBJ2-1	-
CASSITGLGEQYF	TGTGCCAGTAGTATCACAGGGCTCGGCGAGCAGTACTTC	-	TRBV19	TRBJ2-7	-
CASSPGTRGVQYF	TGTGCCAGCAGCCCTGGGACCCGCGGGGTCCAGTACTTC	many	TRBV9	TRBJ2-5	-
CASSQGYQGYEQYF	TGTGCCAGCAGCCAGGGCTACCAGGGCTACGAGCAGTACTTC	-	TRBV5-5	TRBJ2-7	-
CASSLLNVDLEQFF	TGTGCCAGCAGCTTATTGAACGTGGACCTTGAGCAGTTCTTC	-	TRBV11-2	TRBJ2-1	-
CASSQELAGGYEQYF	TGCGCCAGCAGCCAAGAACTAGCGGGAGGTTACGAGCAGTACTTC	-	TRBV4-3	TRBJ2-7	TRBD2
CASRRDRSSYEQYF	TGTGCCAGCAGGCGGGACAGAAGCTCCTACGAGCAGTACTTC	many	TRBV2	TRBJ2-7	-
CASSGSRDRGLQPQHF	TGTGCCAGCAGTGGGTCCCGGGACAGGGGGCTTCAGCCCCAGCATTTT	once	TRBV2	TRBJ1-5	TRBD1
CASSQAGLAGNIQYF	TGCGCCAGCAGCCAAGCGGGACTAGCGGGAAACATTCAGTACTTC	few	TRBV4-1	TRBJ2-4	TRBD2
CASSLSGRTGGNTIYF	TGTGCCAGCAGTTTATCGGGACGGACGGGAGGAAACACCATATATTTT	-	TRBV28	TRBJ1-3	-
CASTVGQARPDTQYF	TGTGCCAGCACCGTGGGACAGGCTCGACCAGATACGCAGTATTTT	-	TRBV28	TRBJ2-3	TRBD1
CSAGRTGDDNEQFF	TGCAGCGCGGGGAGGACAGGGGACGACAATGAGCAGTTCTTC	-	TRBV29-1	TRBJ2-1	TRBD1